This TCR beta chain was profiled in a study of patients and donors after allogeneic stem cell transplantation (dated by TCRdb to about 2020). This clonotype was seen more than once but under ten times. Its binding antigen is unknown. No much larger clone exists at a distance of one base, and base qualities are not known. Libraries were made using RT-PCR. Sequencing used a NextSeq 550. TCRdb's own reprocessing of the public reads used fastp at Q25 and MiXCR and kept productive beta chains. Entries that share a CDR3 protein sequence are merged under the most common genes and DNA. The sample table records more than 850,000 distinct CDR3 sequences; about a sixth of these occur just once. About 6% of the sample rests with the top ten. Between the V and J ends, shortened by 0 bases and 5 bases respectively, the junction contains 7 bases. Taken from the germline V gene (reference sequence), the CDR1 and CDR2 loops are DFQATT and SNEGSKA. Including the terminal cysteine and phenylalanine, the CDR3 comprises 12 residues. Of all the DNA, just the CDR3 is kept, 36 bases in frame from base 1.

The sample taken for sequencing was blood, either unsorted or a sorted T cell fraction (not recorded which). The receptor was isolated from a human donor who was either an allogeneic HSCT recipient or a stem cell or donor lymphocyte infusion donor (not recorded which). It is not recorded whose cells these are; they may come from a transplant donor. Here the chain combines TRBV20-1 and TRBJ2-5; the D gene lacks a confident call. CDR3 sequence: CSARDPPETQYF. Read as DNA, the sequence is TGCAGTGCTAGAGATCCCCCCGAGACCCAGTACTTC.